These 14 T cell receptor beta chains came from one sample sequenced in a study of human T cells and chemical hapten exposure. TCRdb reprocessed the RACE reads with MiXCR, giving one entry per CDR3 protein. Among roughly 110,000 distinct CDR3 sequences, roughly 12% were seen once, and the ten largest hold around 1.6%. Time point reported: pre-sensitization, week 0. Sample treatment: therapeutic diphenylcyclopropenone sensitization with weekly scalp DPC. The material sequenced was whole blood, taken in connection with sensitization to the hapten diphenylcyclopropenone (DPC). All receptors derive from a woman between 50 and 59 years old with alopecia areata. Some clones in this sample may be carry-over from other donors' samples.

This clonotype has a count of ten or more. Relative to the germline gene, one junction end is altered; a read error may explain this. V is TRBV7-7 and J is TRBJ2-3, with 11 positions matching TRBD1. Per the germline V gene, CDR1 is SSHAT and CDR2 is FNYEAQ (reference sequence). The CDR3 is 16 residues long. CDR3 in amino acids: CASSLLDRGQSDTQYF. In nucleotides, the CDR3 is TGTGCTAGCAGCCTATTGGACAGGGGGCAATCAGATACGCAGTATTTT.

In its sample, this clonotype was seen a few times. The chain has TRBV7-9 and TRBJ2-2; perhaps TRBD1 as D (6 bases). The CDR3 covers 17 residues. The germline CDR1 and CDR2 sequences are SEHNR and FQNEAQ (reference sequence). Trimming pared 5 bases from V and 0 bases from J, leaving 16 bases between. The CDR3 region is CASSLRDTGANTGELFF. CDR3 in DNA: TGTGCCAGCAGCCTCCGGGACACCGGCGCGAACACCGGGGAGCTGTTTTTT.

With respect to this clonotype: This could be a read error, since a much larger clone is one nucleotide away. This chain joins TRBV28 and TRBJ2-5; D possibly corresponds to TRBD2 (5 bases). The CDR3 consists of 14 residues. CDR1 is MDHEN, CDR2 SYDVKM, per germline. CDR3 DNA sequence: TGTGCCAGCCTAAAAGCACTAGGTTCCGAGACCCCGTACTTC. Translation gives CASLKALGSETPYF.

This clonotype appeared a few times. The chain carries TRBV2 and TRBJ1-5, with a possible D match to TRBD1 (6 bases). V was shortened by 7 bases and J by 2 bases, with 15 bases between the two germline ends. The germline CDR1 and CDR2 sequences are SNHLY and FYNNEI. There are 15 residues in the CDR3. This CDR3 reads CASTGGTGRNQPQHF. CDR3 coding DNA: TGTGCCAGCACCGGAGGAACAGGGCGCAATCAGCCCCAGCATTTT.

This clonotype appeared a few times. The genes are TRBV4-1 and TRBJ2-7, with 8 nucleotides matching TRBD1. The CDR3 contains 14 residues. CDR1 is MGHRA and CDR2 is YSYEKL in the germline V gene. J was trimmed by 5 bases and V by 1 base; bases with no gene match: 4. In DNA, the CDR3 is TGCGCCAGCAGCCAAGGACAGGGGCTCGACGAGCAGTACTTC. Amino acids: CASSQGQGLDEQYF.

The table lists this clonotype with a few counts. The genes are TRBV12-3 or TRBV12-4 and TRBJ2-3, with D unclear. V was clipped by 3 bases and J by 2 bases, with 12 bases between them. This CDR3 is built from 15 residues. CDR3 DNA sequence: TGTGCCAGCAGTTTCCTGGTACCCCCCACAGATACGCAGTATTTT. Its protein is CASSFLVPPTDTQYF.

V gene TRBV6-2 or TRBV6-3 combines with J gene TRBJ2-3, with D possibly matching TRBD2 (5 bases). V lost 0 bases and J lost 2, with 12 bases in between. CDR3 length: 16 amino acids. Germline V gene data show CDR1 as MNHEY and CDR2 as SVGEGT. In DNA, the CDR3 is TGTGCCAGCAGTTACTCTGGACTCGATAACACAGATACGCAGTATTTT. Residues: CASSYSGLDNTDTQYF.

This clonotype has just a few counts. V gene TRBV6-5 combines with J gene TRBJ2-5, with D tentatively TRBD1 or TRBD2 (6 bases each). CDR1 and CDR2 (germline): MNHEY, SVGAGI. This CDR3 spans 15 amino acids. Trimming stripped 4 bases from V and 5 bases from J, with 17 bases between. The CDR3 bases are TGTGCCAGCAGTTCCAATGGGGGGCGAAGTGAGACCCAGTACTTC. Translation: CASSSNGGRSETQYF.

The chain is built from TRBV2 and TRBJ2-1, with D possibly being TRBD2 (5 bases). Trimming stripped 5 bases from V and 0 bases from J, with 8 bases between. Per the germline V gene, CDR1 is SNHLY and CDR2 is FYNNEI. The CDR3 has 14 residues. DNA of the CDR3: TGTGCCAGCAGTCGGAGGAGCTCCTACAATGAGCAGTTCTTC. Amino acids: CASSRRSSYNEQFF. Full variable domain (outside the CDR3, taken from reference TRBV2 and TRBJ2-1): EPEVTQTPSHQVTQMGQEVILRCVPISNHLYFYWYRQILGQKVEFLVSFYNNEISEKSEIFDDQFSVERPDGSNFTLKIRSTKLEDSAMYFCASSRRSSYNEQFFGPGTRLTVL.

The V call is TRBV7-2, the J call TRBJ2-1; D uncertain. Trimming shortened V by 5 bases and J by 6 bases, and 14 bases separated the two germline ends. The germline CDR1 and CDR2 sequences are SGHTA and FQGNSA. This CDR3 contains 14 residues. In nucleotides, the CDR3 is TGTGCCAGCAGCCGAGACCCGACCAGCAATGAGCAGTTCTTC. It is translated as CASSRDPTSNEQFF.

In its sample, this clonotype was seen many times. V and J are TRBV27 and TRBJ2-2; D is possibly TRBD2 (5 bases). The CDR3 runs to 15 residues. From germline, CDR1 is MNHEY and CDR2 SMNVEV (reference sequence). The V end lost 1 base, the J end lost 6 bases, and 12 bases lay between the germline ends. CDR3 coding DNA: TGTGCCAGCAGTTTATTATCGGGGTTGCCCGGGGAGCTGTTTTTT. This codes for CASSLLSGLPGELFF.

The chain recombines TRBV2 with TRBJ2-1, with D hard to call. V gave up 5 bases and J gave up 2 bases, with 13 bases separating them. There are 15 residues in the CDR3. The germline V gene has CDR1 SNHLY and CDR2 FYNNEI. The CDR3 bases are TGTGCCAGCAGTAAGGACCAAATTCCCTACAATGAGCAGTTCTTC. It translates to CASSKDQIPYNEQFF.

This clonotype was detected ten times or more. This rearrangement joins TRBV7-2 to TRBJ2-3, with 7 bases matching TRBD1. CDR1 is SGHTA and CDR2 is FQGNSA in the germline V gene. The V and J ends lost 3 bases and 7 bases, in that order; junction bases with no gene match: 10. The CDR3 length is 15 residues. The CDR3 loop is CASSFGTALRHTQYF. As DNA, the CDR3 is TGTGCCAGCAGCTTCGGGACAGCCCTCCGCCATACGCAGTATTTT.

This chain joins TRBV7-9 and TRBJ1-1; perhaps TRBD1 as D (5 bases). V was clipped by 5 bases and J by 4 bases, with 17 bases between them. Germline V gene lookup returns CDR1 SEHNR and CDR2 FQNEAQ (reference sequence). The CDR3 covers 15 residues. The DNA for the CDR3 is TGTGCCAGCAGCCCCCCGGTTTTGGGGCCCACTGAAGCTTTCTTT. Translation: CASSPPVLGPTEAFF.